The entry below gives a single T cell receptor (beta chain) sequence along with its context. The sample originates from a study of blood T cell repertoires in COVID-19. Turning to the study itself: Acute and convalescent COVID-19 specimens originated in the United States, Italy and Spain.

Generated by immunoSEQ multiplex PCR, the TCRdb table keeps only in-frame clones and is missing some. Found here are roughly 60,000 clones, approximately 80% of them singletons; the top ten hold around 9.6%. V was clipped by 4 bases and J by 0 bases; unmatched bases: 6. The CDR3 runs 16 residues. Germline lookup yields CDR1 MNHEY and CDR2 SMNVEV (reference sequence). V is TRBV27 and J is TRBJ1-1; 9 bases are a match to TRBD1. The source is a man aged 25 to 40 with COVID-19, enrolled during active disease. Sequenced input: peripheral blood. CDR3 bases: TGTGCCAGCAGTTCCAACAGGGGGCCGCTGAACACTGAAGCTTTCTTT. This encodes CASSSNRGPLNTEAFF.